A selection of T cell receptor beta chains follows, all from one sample in a study of shared clonotypes between healthy human individuals. The table came from immunoSEQ multiplex PCR; TCRdb's copy has only in-frame clones and leaves some out. The table shows around 700,000 clones, with around 67% occurring only once. Sequencing was carried out using memory CD4+ T cells sorted from blood. Receptor source: a woman aged 25 to 39 in good health. The CDR3 runs from the conserved cysteine through the conserved F or W. The D gene is left open where the match is weak. Clone size, where shown, is once, few, many, or a class for clones that have expanded.

j_call cdr3_length clone_size v_call d_call cdr3_nt cdr3_aa
TRBJ1-5 15 - TRBV2 - TGTGCCAGCAGAGTACAGGGACTAAACAATCAGCCCCAGCATTTT CASRVQGLNNQPQHF
TRBJ2-2 18 once TRBV23-1 - TGCGCCAGCAGTCAAGGGGTCCAGGTAAGTCACGGGTCCGGGGAGCTGTTTTTT CASSQGVQVSHGSGELFF
TRBJ2-3 14 - TRBV7-8 - TGTGCCAGCAGCTCTAGTCGGAGCACAGATACGCAGTATTTT CASSSSRSTDTQYF
TRBJ2-7 15 - TRBV2 TRBD2 TGTGCCAGCAGTGCGACTAGCGGGAGGTCGTACGAGCAGTACTTC CASSATSGRSYEQYF
TRBJ1-1 14 - TRBV5-1 - TGCGCCAGCAGCCCACAGGGAAGGAACACTGAAGCTTTCTTT CASSPQGRNTEAFF
TRBJ2-2 13 - TRBV7-3 - TGTGCCAGCAGCTATTCTAGCACCGGGGAGCTGTTTTTT CASSYSSTGELFF
TRBJ1-4 15 once TRBV5-1 - TGCGCCAGCAGCAGCTCAGAGACCTATGGAGAAAAACTGTTTTTT CASSSSETYGEKLFF
TRBJ2-4 16 few TRBV18 TRBD2 TGTGCCAGCTCCCTCGATGGACTAGCGGGACGGGTCATTCAGTACTTC CASSLDGLAGRVIQYF
TRBJ2-7 13 - TRBV27 - TGTGCCAGCAGTACGGACGGTTCCTACGAGCAGTACTTC CASSTDGSYEQYF
TRBJ2-5 16 - TRBV10-3 TRBD1 TGTGCCATCAGTGGCCCCCCGGGAACAGGGGCGGAGACCCAGTACTTC CAISGPPGTGAETQYF
TRBJ2-3 13 - TRBV2 TRBD2 TGTGCCAGCAGTAGGACTAGCGTTCAGGTGCAGTATTTT CASSRTSVQVQYF
TRBJ1-4 13 few TRBV18 - TGTGCCAGCTCTTCGGGTGCTAATGAAAAACTGTTTTTT CASSSGANEKLFF
TRBJ2-1 16 - TRBV2 - TGTGCCAGCAGTGACCCCTCCGGGCGACCCTACAATGAGCAGTTCTTC CASSDPSGRPYNEQFF
TRBJ2-1 15 few TRBV11-3 - TGTGCCAGCAGCCCCGTAAATACGCCCTACAATGAGCAGTTCTTC CASSPVNTPYNEQFF
TRBJ2-1 15 - TRBV14 TRBD2 TGTGCCAGCAGCCCTGGGACTACTTTCTTCAATGAGCAGTTCTTC CASSPGTTFFNEQFF
TRBJ2-2 14 once TRBV11-1 TRBD2 TGTGCCAGCAGCTTCGGACTAGCGACCGGGGAGCTGTTTTTT CASSFGLATGELFF
TRBJ1-2 13 - TRBV15 - TGTGCCACCAGCAGAGATCCCTCAAGCCCCTACACCTTC CATSRDPSSPYTF
TRBJ1-1 15 - TRBV4-2 - TGTGCCAGCAGCCAACCTGGGCAGGGGCTGCCTGAAGCTTTCTTT CASSQPGQGLPEAFF